The present TCR beta chain was sequenced within a study of T-cell reconstitution after alpha-beta-depleted transplantation in children (dated by TCRdb to 2015 to 2016). Describing the broader study: Using TCR repertoire profiling, the study followed T-cell immune reconstitution in a quantitative way in children after TCRalphabeta/CD19-depleted allogeneic hematopoietic cell transplantation.

Note on this clonotype: This receptor's antigen is unknown. No much larger clone is present one base from it, and per-base qualities are unavailable.

The germline V gene supplies CDR1 KGHSH and CDR2 LQKENI. The V and J ends are trimmed by 3 bases and 2 bases, leaving 14 bases between them. The CDR3 goes from the cysteine to the phenylalanine over 15 residues. Solely the CDR3 DNA is kept, with 45 bases framed from the first base. The protocol used for the library was PCR. Sequencing was performed on an Illumina HiSeq 2500. Molecular barcoding was employed in the preparation of TCR libraries, with unique molecular identifiers being used to normalize TCRbeta repertoire quantification. The public sequencing data were trimmed at Q25 with fastp and processed into clonotypes with MiXCR by TCRdb, which kept only in-frame beta chains. Every distinct CDR3 protein forms one entry, paired with its most common genes and DNA. The table for this sample lists around 410,000 distinct CDR3 sequences; approximately 10% of them were counted only once. The ten largest make up roughly 6% of the sample.

This receptor chain uses TRBV18 and TRBJ2-7, with the D assignment possibly TRBD1 or TRBD2, given 7 matching bases for each. The sequencing here drew on PBMCs from the stem cell graft donor, taken from the stem cell graft. The clonotype was recovered from a human donor who donated a stem cell graft to a child with acute myeloid leukemia. The CDR3 region: CASSPGTAGTYEQYF. The DNA is as follows: TGTGCCAGCTCACCGGGGACAGCGGGGACCTACGAGCAGTACTTC.